A selection of T cell receptor beta chains follows, all from one sample in a study of T cell responses to AZD1222 COVID-19 vaccine. Sequenced by immunoSEQ multiplex PCR; TCRdb stores in-frame clones only, minus some. Of around 130,000 clones in the sample, about 93% were seen once. The sequencing used peripheral blood, collected 28 days after the second dose of the MenACWY control vaccine. Receptor source: an adult who received the MenACWY meningococcal vaccine as a control. CDR3s include the opening cysteine and the closing phenylalanine or tryptophan. The D gene is left open where the match is weak. The size field is filled for only some rows; it gives once, few, many or a size class.

d_gene	v_gene	abundance	j_gene	CDR3aa	CDR3nt
NA	TRBV12-2	once	TRBJ1-4	CASRLVGTGGKTNEKLFF	TGTGCAAGTCGCTTAGTCGGGACAGGGGGTAAGACTAATGAAAAACTGTTTTTT
TRBD2	TRBV3-1/TRBV3-2	NA	TRBJ2-4	CASSQFSGLAGGAKNIQYF	TGTGCCAGCAGCCAATTCTCGGGACTAGCGGGGGGAGCCAAAAACATTCAGTACTTC
NA	TRBV9	NA	TRBJ2-5	CASSVGGEDRQTQYF	TGTGCCAGCAGCGTAGGCGGGGAGGACCGTCAGACCCAGTACTTC
NA	TRBV4-1	few	TRBJ1-1	CASSQERYTEAFF	TGCGCCAGCAGCCAAGAGAGGTACACTGAAGCTTTCTTT
NA	TRBV29-1	NA	TRBJ2-2	CSVDLSQGFANTGELFF	TGCAGCGTTGATTTGTCCCAGGGTTTTGCGAACACCGGGGAGCTGTTTTTT
NA	TRBV28	NA	TRBJ1-2	CASSLAGGTYGYTF	TGTGCCAGCAGTTTGGCAGGCGGCACCTATGGCTACACCTTC
NA	TRBV7-2	NA	TRBJ1-2	CASSLGSRVAYGYTF	TGTGCCAGCAGCTTAGGCAGCAGGGTTGCCTATGGCTACACCTTC
TRBD2	TRBV4-2	NA	TRBJ2-1	CASSQGGTSGRANEQFF	TGTGCCAGCAGCCAAGGAGGAACTAGCGGGAGAGCCAATGAGCAGTTCTTC
NA	TRBV18	NA	TRBJ1-1	CASSPPGARTEAFF	TGTGCCAGCTCACCACCGGGGGCGCGGACTGAAGCTTTCTTT
NA	TRBV11-2	NA	TRBJ2-2	CASSPLRNTGELFF	TGTGCCAGCAGCCCATTACGGAACACCGGGGAGCTGTTTTTT
TRBD1	TRBV7-3	NA	TRBJ1-2	CASSLTGTGETFNYGYTF	TGTGCCAGCAGCTTAACCGGGACAGGAGAAACTTTTAACTATGGCTACACCTTC
NA	TRBV18	NA	TRBJ1-4	CASSTTAGAANEKLFF	TGTGCCAGCTCGACCACGGCGGGCGCGGCTAATGAAAAACTGTTTTTT
TRBD2	TRBV20-1	NA	TRBJ2-1	CSASSGSFDEQFF	TGCAGTGCTAGTAGCGGGAGCTTCGATGAGCAGTTCTTC
TRBD1	TRBV28	NA	TRBJ1-3	CASSLVQGGNTIYF	TGTGCCAGCAGTTTAGTACAGGGGGGAAACACCATATATTTT
TRBD1	TRBV3-1/TRBV3-2	NA	TRBJ1-1	CASSHGTAMNTEAFF	TGTGCCAGCAGCCACGGGACAGCGATGAACACTGAAGCTTTCTTT
TRBD2	TRBV19	NA	TRBJ2-1	CASSWSGGGFNEQFF	TGTGCCAGTAGTTGGTCTGGGGGGGGGTTCAATGAGCAGTTCTTC
NA	TRBV18	NA	TRBJ2-5	CASSPLGIQETQYF	TGTGCCAGCTCACCACTCGGCATCCAAGAGACCCAGTACTTC
TRBD2	TRBV5-5	NA	TRBJ2-5	CASSLGWRRGAETQYF	TGTGCCAGCAGCTTAGGTTGGAGGCGGGGGGCCGAGACCCAGTACTTC
NA	TRBV21-1	NA	TRBJ1-5	CASSKGQPQHF	TGTGCCAGCAGCAAAGGACAGCCCCAGCATTTT
NA	TRBV9	NA	TRBJ1-3	CASSALLGSGNTIYF	TGTGCCAGCAGCGCTCTACTAGGGTCTGGAAACACCATATATTTT
TRBD1	TRBV12-3/TRBV12-4	NA	TRBJ1-4	CASTRGNVKLFF	TGTGCCAGCACCAGGGGGAATGTGAAACTGTTTTTT
NA	TRBV7-3	once	TRBJ2-2	CASSLSLNTGELFF	TGTGCCAGCAGCTTATCCCTGAACACCGGGGAGCTGTTTTTT
NA	TRBV20-1	once	TRBJ1-6	CSASEGVDSPLHF	TGCAGTGCTAGTGAGGGGGTTGATTCACCCCTCCACTTT
NA	TRBV14	NA	TRBJ1-3	CASSQVAGNTIYF	TGTGCCAGCAGCCAAGTTGCTGGAAACACCATATATTTT
NA	TRBV27	NA	TRBJ2-2	CASTQLGGNTGELFF	TGTGCCAGCACCCAACTCGGGGGGAACACCGGGGAGCTGTTTTTT
TRBD2	TRBV5-6	NA	TRBJ2-1	CASSQGLALGDEQFF	TGTGCCAGCAGCCAGGGACTAGCGTTAGGGGATGAGCAGTTCTTC
TRBD1	TRBV6-5	NA	TRBJ2-3	CASRRTGPDTQYF	TGTGCCAGCAGGCGGACAGGGCCAGATACGCAGTATTTT
NA	TRBV7-9	once	TRBJ2-6	CASSPVVGASSGANVLTF	TGTGCCAGCAGCCCAGTGGTAGGCGCAAGCTCTGGGGCCAACGTCCTGACTTTC
NA	TRBV5-1	NA	TRBJ2-2	CASSSVGGGATGELFF	TGCGCCAGCAGCTCGGTCGGGGGAGGTGCCACCGGGGAGCTGTTTTTT
NA	TRBV28	NA	TRBJ1-6	CATKPRGEGNSPLHF	TGTGCCACCAAACCTAGGGGCGAAGGGAATTCACCCCTCCACTTT
NA	TRBV11-2	NA	TRBJ2-2	CASSFANTGELFF	TGTGCCAGCAGCTTCGCAAACACCGGGGAGCTGTTTTTT
TRBD1	TRBV28	once	TRBJ1-5	CASSRQGANQPQHF	TGTGCCAGCAGTCGACAGGGTGCAAATCAGCCCCAGCATTTT
NA	TRBV5-1	NA	TRBJ1-1	CASSSRMNTEAFF	TGCGCCAGCAGCTCGCGGATGAACACTGAAGCTTTCTTT
NA	TRBV19	NA	TRBJ2-2	CASSDGADVTGELFF	TGTGCCAGTAGTGACGGGGCCGACGTAACCGGGGAGCTGTTTTTT
NA	TRBV9	NA	TRBJ2-1	CASSVGPNNEQFF	TGTGCCAGCAGCGTAGGACCCAACAATGAGCAGTTCTTC
TRBD2	TRBV5-6	NA	TRBJ2-3	CASSSPGLAGDTQYF	TGTGCCAGCAGCAGTCCGGGACTAGCTGGGGATACGCAGTATTTT
TRBD2	TRBV5-1	few	TRBJ2-5	CARRTGGAGRETQYF	TGCGCCCGCCGGACGGGGGGGGCCGGTCGGGAGACCCAGTACTTC
NA	TRBV7-2	NA	TRBJ2-4	CASSYNSGPPNIQYF	TGTGCCAGCAGCTACAACAGCGGGCCGCCAAACATTCAGTACTTC
NA	TRBV28	once	TRBJ1-2	CASSFRDGANYGYTF	TGTGCCAGCAGTTTTAGGGACGGAGCTAACTATGGCTACACCTTC
TRBD1	TRBV27	NA	TRBJ2-5	CASSPFTGTGRLQTQYF	TGTGCCAGCAGTCCCTTCACCGGGACAGGGCGTTTACAGACCCAGTACTTC
TRBD1	TRBV28	NA	TRBJ1-6	CASSETGGRNSPLHF	TGTGCCAGCAGTGAGACAGGGGGGAGAAATTCACCCCTCCACTTT
NA	TRBV4-1	once	TRBJ1-1	CASSQVTLNTEAFF	TGCGCCAGCAGCCAAGTAACCCTGAACACTGAAGCTTTCTTT
NA	TRBV28	NA	TRBJ1-3	CASSFLGGSGNTIYF	TGTGCCAGCAGTTTTTTAGGGGGATCTGGAAACACCATATATTTT
NA	TRBV19	NA	TRBJ1-1	CASSFGQRMNTEAFF	TGTGCCAGTAGTTTCGGACAGCGGATGAACACTGAAGCTTTCTTT
NA	TRBV2	NA	TRBJ1-5	CASSERGWGTSGGNQPQHF	TGTGCCAGCAGTGAAAGAGGTTGGGGGACGTCGGGTGGCAATCAGCCCCAGCATTTT
NA	TRBV25-1	NA	TRBJ2-7	CASSEPPVYEQYF	TGTGCCAGCAGTGAACCCCCCGTCTACGAGCAGTACTTC
NA	TRBV5-1	NA	TRBJ2-5	CASSLSVSPGETQYF	TGCGCCAGCAGCTTGTCCGTCTCCCCCGGGGAGACCCAGTACTTC
TRBD1	TRBV6-5	NA	TRBJ1-6	CASRPRQGFSPLHF	TGTGCCAGCAGACCCAGACAGGGGTTTTCACCCCTCCACTTT
NA	TRBV24-1	once	TRBJ2-5	CATSSPTGQETQYF	TGTGCCACCAGTTCCCCCACAGGACAAGAGACCCAGTACTTC
TRBD2	TRBV7-9	NA	TRBJ2-1	CASSAPLGEGYNEQFF	TGTGCCAGCAGCGCACCCTTGGGGGAGGGATACAATGAGCAGTTCTTC
NA	TRBV28	NA	TRBJ1-1	CASSFGRANTEAFF	TGTGCCAGCAGTTTTGGCAGGGCGAACACTGAAGCTTTCTTT
NA	TRBV11-2	NA	TRBJ1-5	CASSFHLNQPQHF	TGTGCCAGCAGCTTCCACCTCAATCAGCCCCAGCATTTT
NA	TRBV2	NA	TRBJ2-1	CASTPGSSEQFF	TGTGCCAGTACCCCGGGCTCCAGCGAGCAGTTCTTC
NA	TRBV7-9	NA	TRBJ1-1	CASSSGGSGNTEAFF	TGTGCCAGCAGCTCGGGGGGCTCGGGGAACACTGAAGCTTTCTTT
NA	TRBV5-6	NA	TRBJ1-6	CASSLDHGARNSPLHF	TGTGCCAGCAGCTTGGATCATGGGGCGCGTAATTCACCCCTCCACTTT
NA	TRBV4-3	NA	TRBJ1-5	CASSREQGGQPQHF	TGCGCCAGCAGCCGAGAACAGGGAGGACAGCCCCAGCATTTT
NA	TRBV20-1	NA	TRBJ2-1	CSAGRYEQFF	TGCAGTGCGGGACGGTATGAGCAGTTCTTC
TRBD2	TRBV7-3	NA	TRBJ2-1	CASSQPGLGDNEQFF	TGTGCCAGCAGCCAACCGGGACTAGGGGACAATGAGCAGTTCTTC
NA	TRBV10-3	NA	TRBJ2-5	CAISELDREGETQYF	TGTGCCATCAGTGAGTTGGACAGGGAGGGAGAGACCCAGTACTTC
NA	TRBV28	few	TRBJ1-6	CASSFLGVLGDIYNSPLHF	TGTGCCAGCAGTTTTTTAGGGGTTCTTGGGGATATCTATAATTCACCCCTCCACTTT